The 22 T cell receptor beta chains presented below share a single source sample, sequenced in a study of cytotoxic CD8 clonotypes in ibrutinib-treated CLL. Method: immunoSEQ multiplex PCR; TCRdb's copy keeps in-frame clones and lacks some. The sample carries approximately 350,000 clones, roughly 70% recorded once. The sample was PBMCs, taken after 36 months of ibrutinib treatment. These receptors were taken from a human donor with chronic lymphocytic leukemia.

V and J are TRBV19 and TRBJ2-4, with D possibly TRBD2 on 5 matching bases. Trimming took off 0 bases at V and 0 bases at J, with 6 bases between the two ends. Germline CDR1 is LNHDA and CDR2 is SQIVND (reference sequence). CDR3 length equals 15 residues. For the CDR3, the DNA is TGTGCCAGTAGTATAGATGCGGGAGCCAAAAACATTCAGTACTTC. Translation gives CASSIDAGAKNIQYF.

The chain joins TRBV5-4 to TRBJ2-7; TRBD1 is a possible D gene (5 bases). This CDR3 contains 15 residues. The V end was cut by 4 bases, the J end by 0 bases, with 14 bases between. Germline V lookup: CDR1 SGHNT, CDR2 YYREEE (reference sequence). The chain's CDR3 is CASSTPLGPSYEQYF. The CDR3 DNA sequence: TGTGCCAGCAGCACCCCCTTGGGGCCCTCCTACGAGCAGTACTTC.

The CDR3 protein is CASSLVTSGAYNEQFF. The CDR3 bases are TGCGCCAGCAGCTTGGTGACTAGCGGGGCCTACAATGAGCAGTTCTTC. J is TRBJ2-1 and V is TRBV5-1, with 11 bases that match TRBD2. This CDR3 spans 16 amino acids. The germline V gene has CDR1 SGHRS and CDR2 YFSETQ. J lost 2 bases, V lost 0 bases, and 1 base had no gene match. The entire variable domain, with the rest obtained from reference TRBV5-1 and TRBJ2-1, is as follows: KAGVTQTPRYLIKTRGQQVTLSCSPISGHRSVSWYQQTPGQGLQFLFEYFSETQRNKGNFPGRFSGRQFSNSRSEMNVSTLELGDSALYLCASSLVTSGAYNEQFFGPGTRLTVL.

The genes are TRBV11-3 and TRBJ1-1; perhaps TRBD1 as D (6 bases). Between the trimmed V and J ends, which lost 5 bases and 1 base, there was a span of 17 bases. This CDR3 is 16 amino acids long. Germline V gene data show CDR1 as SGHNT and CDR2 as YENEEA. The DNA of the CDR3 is TGTGCCAGCAGCCTCTCAACGGGCAGGGGGAACACTGAAGCTTTCTTT. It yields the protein CASSLSTGRGNTEAFF.

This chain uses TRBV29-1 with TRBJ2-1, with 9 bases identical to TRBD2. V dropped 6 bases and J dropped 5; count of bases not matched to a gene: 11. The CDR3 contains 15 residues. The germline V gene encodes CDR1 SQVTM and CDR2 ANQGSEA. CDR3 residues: CSVDPGLATDNEQFF. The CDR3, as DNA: TGCAGCGTCGACCCTGGACTAGCGACCGACAATGAGCAGTTCTTC.

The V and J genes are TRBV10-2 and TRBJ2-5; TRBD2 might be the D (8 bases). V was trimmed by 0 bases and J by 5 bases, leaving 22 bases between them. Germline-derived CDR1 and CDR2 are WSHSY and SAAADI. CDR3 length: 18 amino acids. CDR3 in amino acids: CASSESSYRGGGPETQYF. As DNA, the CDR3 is TGCGCCAGCAGTGAGTCAAGTTACAGGGGCGGGGGGCCTGAGACCCAGTACTTC.

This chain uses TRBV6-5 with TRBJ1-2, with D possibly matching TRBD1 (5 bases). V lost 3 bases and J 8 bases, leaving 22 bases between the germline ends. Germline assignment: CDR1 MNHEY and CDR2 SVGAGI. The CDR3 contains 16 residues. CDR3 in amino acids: CASSYRAGQGLAGYTF. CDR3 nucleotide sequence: TGTGCCAGCAGTTATAGGGCGGGCCAGGGACTCGCCGGCTACACCTTC.

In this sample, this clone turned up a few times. The CDR3 DNA is TGCAGTGCTAGATTGGGCGATGAGCAGTTCTTC. Protein product: CSARLGDEQFF. V and J are TRBV20-1 and TRBJ2-1; D gene unclear. The CDR3 length is 11 residues. Germline V gene sequence: CDR1 DFQATT, CDR2 SNEGSKA (reference sequence). V was shortened by 2 bases and J by 8 bases, with 7 bases between the two germline ends.

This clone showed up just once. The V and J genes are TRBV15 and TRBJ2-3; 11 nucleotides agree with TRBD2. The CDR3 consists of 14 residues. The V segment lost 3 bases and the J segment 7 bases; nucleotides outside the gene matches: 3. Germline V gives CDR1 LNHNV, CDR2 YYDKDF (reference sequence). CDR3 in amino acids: CATSRGLADHTQYF. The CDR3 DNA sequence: TGTGCCACCAGCAGGGGACTAGCGGACCATACGCAGTATTTT.

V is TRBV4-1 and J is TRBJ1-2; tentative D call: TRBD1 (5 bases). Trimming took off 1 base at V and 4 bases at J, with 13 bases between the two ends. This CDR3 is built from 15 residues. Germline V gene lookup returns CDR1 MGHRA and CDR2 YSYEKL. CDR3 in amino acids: CASSQVGDGSYGYTF. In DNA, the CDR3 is TGCGCCAGCAGCCAAGTGGGGGACGGAAGCTATGGCTACACCTTC.

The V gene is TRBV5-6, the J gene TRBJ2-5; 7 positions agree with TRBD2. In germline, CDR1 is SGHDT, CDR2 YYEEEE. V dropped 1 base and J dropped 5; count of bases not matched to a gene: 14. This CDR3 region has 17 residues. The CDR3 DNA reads TGTGCCAGCAGCTTGTGGTTGGCGGGAGCTTTTGAGGAGACCCAGTACTTC. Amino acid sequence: CASSLWLAGAFEETQYF.

The CDR3 is CASSLLGTSGGVGYEQYF. For the CDR3, the DNA is TGTGCCAGCAGTTTACTTGGGACTAGCGGGGGGGTCGGATACGAGCAGTACTTC. The chain is built from TRBV27 and TRBJ2-7; TRBD2 agrees at 16 bases. V shed 2 bases and J 4 bases; nucleotides not matched to a gene: 8. The CDR3 totals 18 residues. Germline V gene data show CDR1 as MNHEY and CDR2 as SMNVEV (reference sequence).

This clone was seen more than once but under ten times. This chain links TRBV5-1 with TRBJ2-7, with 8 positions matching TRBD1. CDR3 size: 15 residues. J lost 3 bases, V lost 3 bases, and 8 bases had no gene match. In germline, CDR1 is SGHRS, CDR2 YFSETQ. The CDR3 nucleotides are TGCGCCAGCAGCTCAAACCCTGACAGGGGCTACGAGCAGTACTTC. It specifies CASSSNPDRGYEQYF.

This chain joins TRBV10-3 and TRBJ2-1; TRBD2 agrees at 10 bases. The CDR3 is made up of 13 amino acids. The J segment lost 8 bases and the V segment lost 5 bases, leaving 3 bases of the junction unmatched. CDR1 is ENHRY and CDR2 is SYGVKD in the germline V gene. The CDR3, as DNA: TGTGCCATCAGTAGCGGGGGGGCGGATGAGCAGTTCTTC. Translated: CAISSGGADEQFF.

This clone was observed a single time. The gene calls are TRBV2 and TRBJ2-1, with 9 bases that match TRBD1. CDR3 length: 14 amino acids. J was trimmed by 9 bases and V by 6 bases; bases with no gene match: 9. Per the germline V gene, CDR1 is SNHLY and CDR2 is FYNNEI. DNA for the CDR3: TGTGCCAGCAGCCTACCGGGACAGGGAACTGAGCAGTTCTTC. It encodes CASSLPGQGTEQFF.

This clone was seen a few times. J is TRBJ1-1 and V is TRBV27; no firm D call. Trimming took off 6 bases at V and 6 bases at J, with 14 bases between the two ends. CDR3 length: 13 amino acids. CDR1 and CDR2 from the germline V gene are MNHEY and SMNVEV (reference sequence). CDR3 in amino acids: CASSPTAVSEAFF. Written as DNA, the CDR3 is TGTGCCAGCAGCCCCACTGCGGTCTCTGAAGCTTTCTTT.

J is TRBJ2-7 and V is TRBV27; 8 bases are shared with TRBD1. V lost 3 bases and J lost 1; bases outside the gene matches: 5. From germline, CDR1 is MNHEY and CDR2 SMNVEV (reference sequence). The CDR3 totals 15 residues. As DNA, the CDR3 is TGTGCCAGCAGTTTTGCAGGGGGCTTTTCCTACGAGCAGTACTTC. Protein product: CASSFAGGFSYEQYF.

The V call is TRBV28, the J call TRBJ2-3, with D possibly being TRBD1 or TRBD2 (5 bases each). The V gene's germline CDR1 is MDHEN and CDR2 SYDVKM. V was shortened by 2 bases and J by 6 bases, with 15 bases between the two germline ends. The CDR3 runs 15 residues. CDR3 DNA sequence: TGTGCCAGCAGTTTAGCCGGGACCGGTGTGGATACGCAGTATTTT. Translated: CASSLAGTGVDTQYF.

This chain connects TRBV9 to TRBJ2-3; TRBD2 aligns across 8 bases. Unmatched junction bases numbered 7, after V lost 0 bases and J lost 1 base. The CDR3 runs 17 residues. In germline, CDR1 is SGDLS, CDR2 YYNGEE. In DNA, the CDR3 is TGTGCCAGCAGCGTAGGCCCCAAGACTAGCGGCACAGATACGCAGTATTTT. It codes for CASSVGPKTSGTDTQYF.

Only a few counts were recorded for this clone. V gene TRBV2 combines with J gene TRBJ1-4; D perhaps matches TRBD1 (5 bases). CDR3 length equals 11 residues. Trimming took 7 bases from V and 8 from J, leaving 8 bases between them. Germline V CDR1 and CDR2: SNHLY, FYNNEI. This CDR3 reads CASTREEKLFF. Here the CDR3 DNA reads TGTGCCAGCACCAGGGAGGAAAAACTGTTTTTT. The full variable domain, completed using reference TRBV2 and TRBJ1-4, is EPEVTQTPSHQVTQMGQEVILRCVPISNHLYFYWYRQILGQKVEFLVSFYNNEISEKSEIFDDQFSVERPDGSNFTLKIRSTKLEDSAMYFCASTREEKLFFGSGTQLSVL.

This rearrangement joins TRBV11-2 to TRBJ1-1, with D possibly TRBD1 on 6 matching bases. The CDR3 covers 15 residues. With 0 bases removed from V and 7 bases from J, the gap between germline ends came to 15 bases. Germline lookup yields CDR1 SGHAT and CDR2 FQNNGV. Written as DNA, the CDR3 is TGTGCCAGCAGCTTAGATCGTGGGGGCCACCATGAAGCTTTCTTT. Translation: CASSLDRGGHHEAFF.

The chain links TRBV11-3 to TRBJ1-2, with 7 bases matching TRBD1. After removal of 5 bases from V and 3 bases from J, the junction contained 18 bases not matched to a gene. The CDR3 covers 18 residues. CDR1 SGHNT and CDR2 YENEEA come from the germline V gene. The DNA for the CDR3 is TGTGCCAGCAGCCCGACTTACTTAGACAGGGTGTCGGACTATGGCTACACCTTC. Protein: CASSPTYLDRVSDYGYTF.